The present entry profiles one T cell receptor beta chain with its context. The data were obtained in a study of blood T cell repertoires in COVID-19. At the level of the study: Sites in the United States, Italy and Spain provided acute and convalescent COVID-19 samples. PBMCs, B-cell-depleted T cells, or T cells provided the cDNA or gDNA that made up the material.

In the original workflow: Scientists estimated how many nucleated cells there were by amplifying reference gene primers. The protocol was immunoSEQ multiplex PCR, while the TCRdb copy is restricted to in-frame clones and leaves out a portion. The V and J calls and clone size were taken over from that table, and D and trimming were inferred from the DNA. Here the sample spans just under 350,000 clones, about 86% being singletons. Trimming took off 3 bases at V and 2 bases at J, with 7 bases between the two ends. The CDR3 covers 13 residues. Germline CDR1 MDHEN, CDR2 SYDVKM. The sequence derives from a man aged 25-45 years with active or convalescent COVID-19. This chain uses TRBV28 with TRBJ2-5; D is unresolved. Material for sequencing was peripheral blood. This CDR3 reads CASSFPAQETQYF. CDR3 sequence (DNA): TGTGCCAGCAGTTTCCCCGCGCAAGAGACCCAGTACTTC.